Listed below are T cell receptor beta chains from one sample, sequenced in a study of T cell changes during pregnancy in multiple sclerosis. Profiling relied on immunoSEQ multiplex PCR, and the TCRdb table lists in-frame clones only, not all of them. Of about 40,000 clones in the sample, around 94% are singletons; the top ten hold approximately 1.7%. Sequencing used peripheral blood, obtained in the third trimester of pregnancy. Source of these receptors: a female donor with multiple sclerosis, enrolled in a pregnancy study. Both conserved end residues are part of each CDR3. A D gene is named only where the DNA matches it firmly. Clone size is stated in some rows and not others, as once, few, many or a class when expanded.

cdr3_aa	cdr3_nt	v_call	j_call	clone_size	d_call
CASSEDPNTEAFF	TGTGCCAGCAGCGAGGATCCGAACACTGAAGCTTTCTTT	TRBV2	TRBJ1-1	few	NA
CASSPGQGPYEQYF	TGTGCCAGCAGCCCGGGACAAGGCCCCTACGAGCAGTACTTC	TRBV9	TRBJ2-7	NA	NA
CASSSYRGTPLHF	TGTGCCAGCAGCTCATACAGGGGAACACCCCTCCACTTT	TRBV7-2	TRBJ1-6	NA	TRBD1
CASSPDLQGDYGYTF	TGTGCCAGCTCACCGGATCTTCAGGGTGACTATGGCTACACCTTC	TRBV18	TRBJ1-2	NA	NA
CASSSDRVSTDTQYF	TGTGCCAGTAGCAGCGACAGGGTTAGCACAGATACGCAGTATTTT	TRBV19	TRBJ2-3	once	TRBD1
CASSQEKSGYNEQFF	TGCGCCAGCAGCCAAGAGAAAAGCGGATACAATGAGCAGTTCTTC	TRBV4-3	TRBJ2-1	NA	NA
CASGDRGHGYTF	TGTGCCAGCGGGGACAGGGGGCATGGCTACACCTTC	TRBV19	TRBJ1-2	NA	TRBD1
CASSSTTGIMGYTF	TGTGCCAGCAGCTCGACGACAGGGATCATGGGCTACACCTTC	TRBV7-9	TRBJ1-2	NA	TRBD1
CSVQGPTEAFF	TGCAGCGTACAGGGGCCCACTGAAGCTTTCTTT	TRBV29-1	TRBJ1-1	NA	TRBD1
CASSLTGTGSFGGNTIYF	TGCGCCAGCAGCCTCACCGGGACAGGGAGCTTTGGAGGAAACACCATATATTTT	TRBV5-1	TRBJ1-3	NA	TRBD1
CASSSTTGAGNTIYF	TGTGCCAGCAGCTCTACCACAGGGGCTGGAAACACCATATATTTT	TRBV5-5	TRBJ1-3	NA	TRBD1
CSVEDSGVYGYTF	TGCAGCGTTGAAGATTCAGGGGTCTATGGCTACACCTTC	TRBV29-1	TRBJ1-2	NA	NA
CAARGGRVAGELFF	TGTGCCGCCCGGGGCGGGAGGGTCGCCGGGGAGCTGTTTTTT	TRBV6-5	TRBJ2-2	NA	TRBD2
CATSREQGPNQPQHF	TGTGCCACCAGCAGGGAACAGGGGCCAAATCAGCCCCAGCATTTT	TRBV15	TRBJ1-5	NA	TRBD1
CAGKYSGMSTDTQYF	TGTGCCGGGAAGTATAGCGGGATGAGCACAGATACGCAGTATTTT	TRBV6-6	TRBJ2-3	once	TRBD2
CASGLQGLGEKLFF	TGTGCCAGCGGCCTACAGGGGTTAGGCGAAAAACTGTTTTTT	TRBV6-1	TRBJ1-4	NA	TRBD1
CASSIGGTSGTKLFF	TGTGCCAGTAGCATAGGTGGGACTAGTGGTACGAAGCTGTTTTTT	TRBV19	TRBJ2-2	NA	TRBD2
CASSPKGQGHTEAFF	TGTGCCAGCTCACCAAAGGGACAGGGTCACACTGAAGCTTTCTTT	TRBV18	TRBJ1-1	NA	TRBD1
CASSLTGNNEQFF	TGTGCCAGCAGCTTAACAGGTAACAATGAGCAGTTCTTC	TRBV7-9	TRBJ2-1	NA	NA
CASSLTFRNEQFF	TGTGCCAGCAGTTTAACATTTCGAAATGAGCAGTTCTTC	TRBV27	TRBJ2-1	few	NA
CASSLRDREKLFF	TGTGCCAGCAGTTTGAGGGATCGTGAAAAACTGTTTTTT	TRBV27	TRBJ1-4	NA	NA
CASSEGGYRVVHEQYF	TGTGCCAGCAGTGAGGGTGGGTACAGGGTCGTCCACGAGCAGTACTTC	TRBV2	TRBJ2-7	NA	NA
CASSIGTGAGYEQYF	TGTGCCAGTAGTATCGGGACAGGTGCTGGGTACGAGCAGTACTTC	TRBV19	TRBJ2-7	NA	TRBD1
CASSLSSTDTQYF	TGTGCCAGCAGCTTATCTAGCACAGATACGCAGTATTTT	TRBV5-6	TRBJ2-3	once	NA
CASSPGTGSDGYTF	TGTGCCAGCAGCCCTGGTACGGGTTCGGATGGCTACACCTTC	TRBV7-3	TRBJ1-2	NA	NA
CASATGQQNTEAFF	TGCGCCAGCGCTACGGGACAGCAAAACACTGAAGCTTTCTTT	TRBV5-1	TRBJ1-1	NA	TRBD1
CSVEWQGNYGYTF	TGCAGCGTTGAATGGCAGGGCAACTATGGCTACACCTTC	TRBV29-1	TRBJ1-2	NA	NA
CASRKRGGDYEQYF	TGTGCCAGCAGGAAAAGAGGCGGGGACTACGAGCAGTACTTC	TRBV7-9	TRBJ2-7	NA	NA
CASSLEGQGDTLHF	TGCGCCAGCAGCTTGGAGGGACAGGGGGACACCCTCCACTTT	TRBV5-1	TRBJ1-6	NA	TRBD1
CASSLTGTIIYEQYF	TGTGCCAGCAGCCTTACCGGGACTATAATTTACGAGCAGTACTTC	TRBV7-2	TRBJ2-7	NA	TRBD2
CASSQERENTEAFF	TGTGCCAGCAGCCAAGAGCGGGAGAACACTGAAGCTTTCTTT	TRBV14	TRBJ1-1	NA	NA
CASSQGTSYGYTF	TGTGCCAGCAGCCAGGGGACCAGCTATGGCTACACCTTC	TRBV5-8	TRBJ1-2	NA	NA
CASSDLWGTGYQETQYF	TGCGCCAGCAGCGACCTCTGGGGGACTGGTTATCAAGAGACCCAGTACTTC	TRBV5-1	TRBJ2-5	NA	NA
CASRQGSTEAFF	TGTGCCAGCAGACAGGGGTCCACTGAAGCTTTCTTT	TRBV18	TRBJ1-1	once	TRBD1
CASRRPGTGGELFF	TGTGCCAGCAGAAGGCCCGGGACAGGGGGTGAACTGTTTTTT	TRBV2	TRBJ1-4	NA	TRBD1
CASSHMESANTEAFF	TGTGCCAGCAGCCATATGGAGTCGGCGAACACTGAAGCTTTCTTT	TRBV4-2	TRBJ1-1	once	NA
CASSLQPSMASGSYTPNEQFF	TGCGCCAGCAGCCTGCAACCCTCAATGGCTAGCGGGAGTTACACCCCCAATGAGCAGTTCTTC	TRBV5-1	TRBJ2-1	NA	TRBD2
CASSSLLPRLAFF	TGTGCCAGCAGCTCGCTACTCCCTCGGTTAGCTTTCTTT	TRBV7-9	TRBJ1-1	NA	NA
CASRMVGRSLESPLHF	TGTGCCAGCCGCATGGTAGGGAGAAGTTTAGAGTCACCCCTCCACTTT	TRBV27	TRBJ1-6	few	NA
CASSLQGPMNTEAFF	TGCGCCAGCAGCTTACAGGGTCCGATGAACACTGAAGCTTTCTTT	TRBV5-1	TRBJ1-1	NA	NA
CAWEGTGPYEQYF	TGTGCCTGGGAGGGGACAGGGCCCTACGAGCAGTACTTC	TRBV30	TRBJ2-7	NA	TRBD1
CASSFRGWGTQLGTQYF	TGTGCCAGCAGTTTCCGGGGGTGGGGGACCCAACTTGGGACCCAGTACTTC	TRBV28	TRBJ2-5	NA	NA
CASRLREGTDTQYF	TGTGCCAGCAGACTCAGGGAAGGCACAGATACGCAGTATTTT	TRBV7-9	TRBJ2-3	NA	NA
CAISPTEVNTEAFF	TGTGCCATCAGTCCGACGGAGGTGAACACTGAAGCTTTCTTT	TRBV10-3	TRBJ1-1	NA	NA
CASSPPRVNEQFF	TGTGCCAGCAGCCCTCCGCGAGTCAATGAGCAGTTCTTC	TRBV9	TRBJ2-1	NA	NA
CASSQYRVQSRANVLTF	TGTGCCAGCAGCCAGTATCGTGTACAAAGTCGGGCCAACGTCCTGACTTTC	TRBV12-1	TRBJ2-6	NA	NA
CASSVGQSKNTEAFF	TGTGCCAGCAGCGTTGGCCAATCGAAGAACACTGAAGCTTTCTTT	TRBV9	TRBJ1-1	once	NA
CASSPGGGAGNTIYF	TGTGCCAGCAGCCCCGGGGGAGGGGCGGGAAACACCATATATTTT	TRBV9	TRBJ1-3	NA	NA
CASSGRTSVNEQFF	TGTGCCAGCAGCGGACGGACTAGCGTGAATGAGCAGTTCTTC	TRBV6-5	TRBJ2-1	once	TRBD2
CASSWRGQGTGNTIYF	TGTGCCAGCAGCTGGCGTGGGCAGGGTACTGGAAACACCATATATTTT	TRBV11-3	TRBJ1-3	NA	NA
CASSRGRDYEQYF	TGTGCCAGCTCACGCGGGCGGGACTACGAGCAGTACTTC	TRBV18	TRBJ2-7	NA	NA
CASSLIPGTVNTGELFF	TGTGCCAGCAGCTTAATCCCCGGGACAGTTAACACCGGGGAGCTGTTTTTT	TRBV7-9	TRBJ2-2	NA	TRBD1